What follows is one T cell receptor beta chain and its context. What it binds is not known. One end of the junction varies from germline; a read error may be responsible. The method for making cDNA was 5'RACE, and it used 10-nucleotide random UMIs. The authors obtained over 160 million TCR-beta sequences from 15-18 subjects per sequencing run. A single record per CDR3 protein comes from TCRdb applying MiXCR to the 5' RACE reads. This table holds around 49,000 distinct CDR3 sequences, 9% to 10% found once. This entry comes from a study of neurological immune-mediated disorders. Regarding the study as a whole: No CDR3 amino acid sequences recurred among expanded clones across subjects, suggesting private repertoires in all groups.

Documented time point: longitudinal time-point 1 (baseline). Germline lookup yields CDR1 SNHLY and CDR2 FYNNEI. This CDR3 is built from 16 residues. This sequence was found in a woman aged 40 to 55 in good health. The sequencing sample was made of PBMCs. The genes are TRBV2 and TRBJ2-2; the match to TRBD2 covers 9 bases. In DNA form, the CDR3 reads TGTGCCAGAAGTTGGGGACTAGCCTTGAACACCGGGGAGCCGTTTTTT. Translation gives CARSWGLALNTGEPFF.